This T cell receptor beta chain was found in a study of vaccination effects on CD4 cells after COVID-19. As to this clone: The antigen is undetermined.

Antigen-specific CD4+ T cells expanded by the ViraFEST assay with viral peptide pools were then sequenced. Culture proceeded for approximately 10 days, and CD4+ T cells were then isolated. The study found no prior SARS-CoV-2 infection in the vaccine recipients, who tested negative for nucleocapsid antibodies. Cultivation was performed at two million PBMC per well with approximately 9 IU/ml IL-2 and 9.5 to 10 ug/ml peptides added. On days 3 and 7, fresh IL-2 medium replaced half the medium. Overall study results and limits: Researchers reported few convalescent patients and no early post-infection timepoints in the study.

Here immunoSEQ multiplex PCR was the method, and the copy in TCRdb shows in-frame clones only, minus some. The sample records 20,000 to 25,000 clones, over 65% being singletons. CDR1 is SGHVS and CDR2 is FQNEAQ in the germline V gene. The CDR3 is 16 residues long. V was cut by 2 bases and J by 0 bases, with 11 bases left in between. J is TRBJ1-3 and V is TRBV7-8; D remains ambiguous. This specimen consisted of CD4+ T cells from PBMCs cultured with HCoV-NL63 spike peptides, obtained before COVID-19 vaccination. This receptor was identified in a human donor who received a COVID-19 vaccine. CDR3 loop: CASSLFRQSSGNTIYF. The CDR3 coding sequence is TGTGCCAGCAGCTTATTCCGGCAGTCCTCTGGAAACACCATATATTTT.